The next 29 T cell receptor beta chains were all read from a single sample in a study of breast tumors, draining lymph nodes, adjacent tissues. TCRdb recomputed calls from the multiplex PCR reads with MiXCR, one row per CDR3 protein. This table has approximately 180,000 distinct CDR3 sequences, about 34% appearing once. Samples came from axillary lymph nodes draining the breast cancer. Sequencing used axillary lymph node tissue. The source of these receptors is a female donor with breast cancer. Some clones in this sample may be carry-over from other donors' samples.

The V and J genes are TRBV19 and TRBJ2-3; TRBD2 matches at 13 bases. The V gene end was trimmed by 3 bases and the J gene end by 3 bases; junction bases not matched to a gene: 6. CDR1 LNHDA and CDR2 SQIVND come from the germline V gene (reference sequence). The CDR3 sequence is 17 residues long. The DNA for the CDR3 is TGTGCCAGTAGTATTCCGGGACTAGCGGGGAAAACAGATACGCAGTATTTT. It is translated as CASSIPGLAGKTDTQYF.

This clonotype was detected ten times or more. The chain recombines TRBV11-2 with TRBJ2-5, with D perhaps TRBD1 (6 bases). Per the germline V gene, CDR1 is SGHAT and CDR2 is FQNNGV. This CDR3 region has 14 residues. The V and J ends lost 6 bases and 1 base respectively, with 12 bases between them. In nucleotides, the CDR3 is TGTGCCAGCAGATCCCAGGGGACCCAAGAGACCCAGTACTTC. Translated: CASRSQGTQETQYF.

This clonotype came up many times. The rearrangement links TRBV7-9 to TRBJ2-3; D unresolved. Trimming cost V 0 bases and J 4 bases, with 8 bases left between them. This CDR3 comprises 14 residues. Germline lookup yields CDR1 SEHNR and CDR2 FQNEAQ (reference sequence). The DNA of the CDR3 is TGTGCCAGCAGCTTAGCGAGTAGGGCAGATACGCAGTATTTT. Its protein product is CASSLASRADTQYF.

The chain employs TRBV11-2 and TRBJ1-4; D unresolved. CDR3 size: 10 residues. V gave up 5 bases and J gave up 13 bases, with 8 bases separating them. Germline V gene data show CDR1 as SGHAT and CDR2 as FQNNGV. For the CDR3, the DNA is TGTGCCAGCAGCCCTGTCGGACTGTTTTTT. It encodes CASSPVGLFF.

This clonotype occurred many times. The V call is TRBV5-1, the J call TRBJ1-2, with D uncertain. The length of the CDR3 is 15 residues. V was shortened by 0 bases and J by 4 bases, with 13 bases between the two germline ends. CDR1 is SGHRS, CDR2 YFSETQ, per germline. DNA of the CDR3: TGCGCCAGCAGCTTGGCCTCGGCCTCTGCCTATGGCTACACCTTC. Encoded protein: CASSLASASAYGYTF.

This clonotype was seen ten or more times. The chain has TRBV12-3 or TRBV12-4 and TRBJ2-3; 14 positions match TRBD2. This CDR3 region has 17 residues. V was pared by 6 bases and J by 5 bases, with 10 bases of the junction left unmatched. The CDR3 is CASRGPGTSGRVDTQYF. In DNA, the CDR3 is TGTGCCAGCAGGGGACCAGGGACTAGCGGGAGAGTAGATACGCAGTATTTT.

As to this clonotype: Lacking the conserved final phenylalanine or tryptophan, this CDR3 likely reflects a read error. Because the CDR3's place on the DNA is in doubt, the DNA is left out and the CDR3 is given as listed by TCRdb. The genes are TRBV7-3 and TRBJ2-5; TRBD2 is taken as the D call from the table, unchecked against the DNA. The CDR3 spans 11 amino acids, including both terminal residues. The V gene's germline CDR1 is SGHTA and CDR2 FQGTGA. CDR3 region: CASSRPWDQNT.

This clonotype was detected ten times or more. V gene TRBV11-2 combines with J gene TRBJ2-1, with 12 bases matching TRBD2. The CDR3 consists of 14 residues. The V segment lost 4 bases and the J segment 7 bases; nucleotides outside the gene matches: 2. Per the germline V gene, CDR1 is SGHAT and CDR2 is FQNNGV. The CDR3 is CASSSSGRANEQFF. In DNA form, the CDR3 reads TGTGCCAGCAGCTCTAGCGGGAGGGCAAATGAGCAGTTCTTC. The complete variable domain, with remaining parts taken from reference TRBV11-2 and TRBJ2-1, reads EAGVAQSPRYKIIEKRQSVAFWCNPISGHATLYWYQQILGQGPKLLIQFQNNGVVDDSQLPKDRFSAERLKGVDSTLKIQPAKLEDSAVYLCASSSSGRANEQFFGPGTRLTVL.

This clonotype appeared many times. J is TRBJ2-5 and V is TRBV4-1; TRBD2 matches at 13 bases. The germline V gene encodes CDR1 MGHRA and CDR2 YSYEKL. This CDR3 contains 16 residues. Germline trimming cut 6 bases from V and 4 bases from J; bases unmatched to any gene: 8. The CDR3 reads CASRRTSGGVGETQYF. CDR3 in DNA: TGCGCCAGCAGAAGGACTAGCGGGGGCGTGGGAGAGACCCAGTACTTC.

This clonotype was seen ten or more times. V gene TRBV7-2 combines with J gene TRBJ2-3; TRBD1 or TRBD2 may be the D gene (5 bases each). The V and J ends lost 1 base and 3 bases respectively, with 14 bases between them. The CDR3 covers 16 residues. The germline CDR1 and CDR2 sequences are SGHTA and FQGNSA. CDR3 in amino acids: CASSLVGIWGTDTQYF. CDR3 nucleotides: TGTGCCAGCAGCTTAGTTGGTATCTGGGGGACAGATACGCAGTATTTT.

This clonotype has ten or more counts. The DNA for the CDR3 is TGTGCCAGCAGTTTTACCCCCGCGAACCCCTACGAGCAGTACTTC. This sequence encodes CASSFTPANPYEQYF. The V gene is TRBV12-3 or TRBV12-4, the J gene TRBJ2-7; D not resolved. V was shortened by 3 bases and J by 2 bases, with 14 bases between the two germline ends. There are 15 residues in the CDR3.

In its sample, this clonotype was seen many times. The J gene is TRBJ2-1, the V gene TRBV7-3, with D perhaps TRBD1 or TRBD2 (5 bases each). This CDR3 is built from 14 residues. Trimming took 1 base from V and 5 from J, leaving 9 bases between them. From germline, CDR1 is SGHTA and CDR2 FQGTGA. The CDR3 DNA sequence: TGTGCCAGCAGCTTAATGGGACCACACAATGAGCAGTTCTTC. Protein: CASSLMGPHNEQFF.

Ten or more counts support this clonotype. The chain couples TRBV6-5 to TRBJ1-5; D is perhaps TRBD1 (5 bases). Looked up from germline, CDR1 is MNHEY and CDR2 is SVGAGI. The CDR3 has 18 amino acids. V gave up 2 bases and J gave up 0 bases, with 17 bases separating them. The DNA for the CDR3 is TGTGCCAGCAGTTACAGCAGGGCCTTACCCTATAGCAATCAGCCCCAGCATTTT. This sequence encodes CASSYSRALPYSNQPQHF.

A note on this clonotype: In this CDR3 the conserved last residue, phenylalanine or tryptophan, is missing, so a read error is likely. The limits of the CDR3 on the DNA are not certain, so only TCRdb's listed CDR3 is given. This chain links TRBV7-8 with TRBJ2-6; the D call TRBD1 from the table was never checked on the DNA. Looked up from germline, CDR1 is SGHVS and CDR2 is FQNEAQ. The CDR3 region is 8 residues in length, termini included. CDR3 amino acids: CASSLWGT.

This clonotype occurred many times. The chain is built from TRBV20-1 and TRBJ1-5; 8 bases match TRBD1. The CDR3 length is 13 residues. V shed 6 bases, J shed 6 bases, and the junction held 7 bases outside the gene matches. The germline gives CDR1 DFQATT, CDR2 SNEGSKA (reference sequence). The CDR3 sequence: CSAMDRVPQPQHF. DNA for the CDR3: TGCAGTGCCATGGACAGGGTACCTCAGCCCCAGCATTTT.

This clonotype has only one observation. The chain has TRBV6-6 and TRBJ1-5; D perhaps matches TRBD1 (5 bases). The CDR3 is 13 residues long. The ends were cut back, 6 bases at V and 11 bases at J, with 17 bases in the middle. Per the germline V gene, CDR1 is MNHNY and CDR2 is SVGAGI (reference sequence). The CDR3 DNA reads TGTGCCAGCAGCTTAGCGGGTCGGGGGACCCAGCATTTT. It translates to CASSLAGRGTQHF.

This clonotype was recorded many times. This chain connects TRBV19 to TRBJ2-7; 9 positions match TRBD2. Looked up from germline, CDR1 is LNHDA and CDR2 is SQIVND (reference sequence). CDR3 length equals 15 residues. V dropped 3 bases and J dropped 2; count of bases not matched to a gene: 5. The CDR3 loop is CASSMQREAAYEQYF. The CDR3 coding sequence is TGTGCCAGTAGTATGCAGCGGGAGGCGGCCTACGAGCAGTACTTC.

This chain links TRBV7-9 with TRBJ1-5; D may be TRBD1 (6 bases). CDR1 SEHNR and CDR2 FQNEAQ come from the germline V gene (reference sequence). V was shortened by 2 bases and J by 1 base, with 24 bases between the two germline ends. CDR3 size: 20 residues. The CDR3 loop reads CASSLCGQFLLDFSNQPQHF. CDR3 sequence (DNA): TGTGCCAGCAGCTTATGCGGACAGTTTCTTTTGGATTTCAGCAATCAGCCCCAGCATTTT.

This rearrangement joins TRBV29-1 to TRBJ2-3; D is unclear. Trimming pared 5 bases from V and 0 bases from J, leaving 12 bases between. The CDR3 runs to 14 residues. Germline V gene sequence: CDR1 SQVTM, CDR2 ANQGSEA. CDR3 sequence (DNA): TGCAGCGTTTCACCCCCGACTAGCACAGATACGCAGTATTTT. Protein product: CSVSPPTSTDTQYF.

The chain recombines TRBV15 with TRBJ1-1, with D uncertain. There are 16 residues in the CDR3. With 5 bases removed from V and 6 bases from J, the gap between germline ends came to 22 bases. Germline loops: CDR1 LNHNV, CDR2 YYDKDF (reference sequence). This CDR3 is CATSPDPVTGLSEAFF. The CDR3 DNA reads as TGTGCCACCAGCCCTGACCCCGTCACCGGCCTCTCTGAAGCTTTCTTT.

V usage is TRBV7-9 and J usage is TRBJ2-7; 9 bases agree with TRBD1. V lost 1 base, J lost 2 bases, and 12 bases stayed unmatched. Looked up from germline, CDR1 is SEHNR and CDR2 is FQNEAQ (reference sequence). The CDR3 consists of 18 residues. CDR3 region: CASSLDPWWDRDTYEQYF. The CDR3, as DNA: TGTGCCAGCAGCTTAGATCCTTGGTGGGACAGGGATACCTACGAGCAGTACTTC. Supplemented by reference TRBV7-9 and TRBJ2-7, the full variable domain reads DTGVSQNPRHKITKRGQNVTFRCDPISEHNRLYWYRQTLGQGPEFLTYFQNEAQLEKSRLLSDRFSAERPKGSFSTLEIQRTEQGDSAMYLCASSLDPWWDRDTYEQYFGPGTRLTVT.

About this clonotype itself: The junction does not match germline at one end; this may be a read error. The chain recombines TRBV20-1 with TRBJ1-5; D unclear. The germline gives CDR1 DFQATT, CDR2 SNEGSKA (reference sequence). The CDR3 loop spans 11 amino acids. The CDR3 is CSTRDGQPQHF. The CDR3, as DNA: TGCAGTACTAGAGACGGACAGCCCCAGCATTTT.

On this clonotype: A much larger clone sits a single nucleotide away, making a read error possible. Without the conserved terminal phenylalanine or tryptophan, this CDR3 likely stems from a read error. This sequence joins TRBV20-1 and TRBJ2-1; D is ambiguous. Germline CDR1 DFQATT, CDR2 SNEGSKA (reference sequence). This CDR3 comprises 10 residues. With 8 bases removed from V and 10 bases from J, the gap between germline ends came to 12 bases. CDR3 loop: CSYLFGEQFS. The CDR3 coding sequence is TGCAGTTATCTCTTTGGGGAGCAGTTCTCC.

This chain uses TRBV5-1 with TRBJ2-2; no reliable D call. CDR3 length: 12 amino acids. In germline, CDR1 is SGHRS, CDR2 YFSETQ. V was shortened by 4 bases and J by 8 bases, with 9 bases between the two germline ends. This CDR3 is CASSGTKGELFF. For the CDR3, the DNA is TGCGCCAGCAGCGGTACGAAGGGGGAGCTGTTTTTT.

This clonotype was seen at least ten times. The chain recombines TRBV20-1 with TRBJ1-2, with D perhaps matching TRBD1 (5 bases). The length of the CDR3 is 13 residues. V dropped 1 base and J dropped 8 bases, with 14 bases sitting between them. Germline CDR1 and CDR2: DFQATT and SNEGSKA (reference sequence). The CDR3 sequence: CSARGGGGRGYTF. The DNA of the CDR3 is TGCAGTGCTAGAGGCGGGGGGGGAAGGGGCTACACCTTC.

A word on this clonotype: Given the absence of the conserved phenylalanine or tryptophan at the CDR3 end, a read error is likely. The chain employs TRBV7-8 and TRBJ2-7, with a possible D match to TRBD2 (5 bases). Germline values: CDR1 SGHVS, CDR2 FQNEAQ. This CDR3 is built from 14 residues. The CDR3 nucleotides read TGTGCCAGCAGCGCCCGTAGGCTAGCCTACGAACAGTACCTC. Encoded protein: CASSARRLAYEQYL.

Comments on this clonotype: The junction departs from the called germline gene at one end, perhaps through a read error. CDR3 DNA: TGTGCCAGTAGTACGACCGGACAGCAAGAGACCCAGTGCTTC. It encodes CASSTTGQQETQCF. The rearrangement links TRBV19 to TRBJ2-5, with a possible D match to TRBD1 (6 bases). The CDR3 covers 14 residues. The germline CDR1 and CDR2 sequences are LNHDA and SQIVND (reference sequence).

In the case of this clonotype: No conserved phenylalanine or tryptophan ends this CDR3, so it is likely a read error. No DNA is shown, since the ends of the CDR3 on it are uncertain; the CDR3 is the one TCRdb lists. This chain links TRBV7-8 with TRBJ1-6. The CDR3 is 8 amino acids in total, end residues counted. The germline V gene encodes CDR1 SGHVS and CDR2 FQNEAQ. This chain's CDR3 is CASSLAHG.

This clonotype was recorded only once. This chain uses TRBV9 with TRBJ1-2; 10 nucleotides align to TRBD1. From germline, CDR1 is SGDLS and CDR2 YYNGEE. V shed 0 bases, J shed 2 bases, and the junction held 7 bases outside the gene matches. This CDR3 has 17 residues. CDR3 nucleotide sequence: TGTGCCAGCAGCGTAGGGACAGGGGGTGTAGCCAACTATGGCTACACCTTC. Protein: CASSVGTGGVANYGYTF.